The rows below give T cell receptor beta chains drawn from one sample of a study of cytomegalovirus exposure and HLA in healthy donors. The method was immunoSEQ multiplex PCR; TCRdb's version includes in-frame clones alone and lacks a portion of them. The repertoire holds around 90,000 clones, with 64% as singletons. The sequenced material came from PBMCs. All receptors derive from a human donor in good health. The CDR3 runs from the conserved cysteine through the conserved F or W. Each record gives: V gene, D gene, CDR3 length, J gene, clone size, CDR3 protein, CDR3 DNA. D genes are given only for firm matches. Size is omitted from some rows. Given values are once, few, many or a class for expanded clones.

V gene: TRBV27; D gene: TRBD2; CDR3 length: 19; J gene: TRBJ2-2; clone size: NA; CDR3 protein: CASYPRVRSAGGQNGELFF; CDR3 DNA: TGTGCCAGCTACCCCCGGGTTCGTTCGGCGGGGGGGCAAAACGGGGAGCTGTTTTTT
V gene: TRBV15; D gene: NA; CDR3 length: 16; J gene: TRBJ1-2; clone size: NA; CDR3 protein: CATSRVAQGGLGGYTF; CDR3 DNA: TGTGCCACCAGCAGGGTCGCTCAAGGAGGATTGGGGGGCTACACCTTC
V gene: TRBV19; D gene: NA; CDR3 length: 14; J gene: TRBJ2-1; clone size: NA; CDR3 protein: CATGRTTSYNEQFF; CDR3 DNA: TGTGCCACCGGAAGGACTACTTCCTACAATGAGCAGTTCTTC
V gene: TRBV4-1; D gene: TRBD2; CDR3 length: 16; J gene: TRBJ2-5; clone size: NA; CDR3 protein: CASSLAPSGGQETQYF; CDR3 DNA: TGCGCCAGCAGCCTAGCCCCAAGCGGGGGGCAAGAGACCCAGTACTTC
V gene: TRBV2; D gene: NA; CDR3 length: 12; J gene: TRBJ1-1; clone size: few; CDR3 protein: CASKGVGTEAFF; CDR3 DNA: TGTGCCAGCAAGGGGGTCGGCACTGAAGCTTTCTTT
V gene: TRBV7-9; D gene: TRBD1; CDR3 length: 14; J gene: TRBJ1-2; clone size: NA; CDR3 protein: CASSSGTGIWGYTF; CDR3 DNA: TGTGCCAGCAGCTCCGGGACAGGGATTTGGGGCTACACCTTC
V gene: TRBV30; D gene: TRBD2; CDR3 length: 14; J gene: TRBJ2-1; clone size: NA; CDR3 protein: CATQRGGPNNEQFF; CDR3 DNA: TGTGCCACCCAGCGGGGGGGCCCCAACAATGAGCAGTTCTTC
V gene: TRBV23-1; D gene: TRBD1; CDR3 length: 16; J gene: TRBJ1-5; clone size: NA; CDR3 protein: CASTLGLDRANQPQHF; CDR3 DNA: TGCGCCAGCACCCTGGGCCTAGACAGGGCCAATCAGCCCCAGCATTTT
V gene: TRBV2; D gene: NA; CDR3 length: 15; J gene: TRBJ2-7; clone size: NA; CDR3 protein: CASSEAGFPMTEQYF; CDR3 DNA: TGTGCCAGCAGTGAGGCGGGTTTTCCCATGACCGAGCAGTACTTC
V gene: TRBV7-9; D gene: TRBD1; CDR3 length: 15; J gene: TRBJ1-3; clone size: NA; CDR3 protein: CASWGQGDTGNTIYF; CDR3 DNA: TGTGCCAGTTGGGGACAGGGGGATACTGGAAACACCATATATTTT
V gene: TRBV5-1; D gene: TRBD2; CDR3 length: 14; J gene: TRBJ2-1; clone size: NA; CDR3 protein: CASTSGGTSLEQFF; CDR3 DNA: TGCGCCAGCACCTCGGGGGGGACTAGTTTAGAGCAGTTCTTC
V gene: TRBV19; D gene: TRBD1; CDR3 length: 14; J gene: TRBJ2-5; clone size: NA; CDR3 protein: CASSPDRVGETQYF; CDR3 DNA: TGTGCCAGTAGCCCGGACAGGGTCGGGGAGACCCAGTACTTC
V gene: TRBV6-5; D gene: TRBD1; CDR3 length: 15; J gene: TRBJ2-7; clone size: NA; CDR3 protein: CASSYRQGAIYEQYF; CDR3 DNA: TGTGCCAGCAGTTACAGGCAGGGGGCAATCTACGAGCAGTACTTC
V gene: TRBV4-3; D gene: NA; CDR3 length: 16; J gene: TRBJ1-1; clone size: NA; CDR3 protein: CASSQEGGALITEAFF; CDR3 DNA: TGCGCCAGCAGCCAAGAAGGGGGGGCGTTGATCACTGAAGCTTTCTTT
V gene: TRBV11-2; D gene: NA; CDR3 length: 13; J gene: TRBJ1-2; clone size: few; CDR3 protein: CASNQRGTYGYTF; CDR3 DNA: TGTGCCAGCAACCAACGGGGGACCTATGGCTACACCTTC
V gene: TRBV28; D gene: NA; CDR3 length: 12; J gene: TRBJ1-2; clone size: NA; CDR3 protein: CASSLEGYGYTF; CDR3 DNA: TGTGCCAGCAGTCTTGAGGGCTATGGCTACACCTTC
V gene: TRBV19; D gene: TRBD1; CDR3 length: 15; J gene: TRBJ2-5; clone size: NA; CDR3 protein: CASSIAVDRAETQYF; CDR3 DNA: TGTGCCAGTAGTATAGCCGTGGACAGGGCAGAGACCCAGTACTTC
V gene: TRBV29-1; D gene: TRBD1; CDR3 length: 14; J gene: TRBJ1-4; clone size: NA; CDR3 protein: CSAGPGQGMVKLFF; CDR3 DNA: TGCAGCGCCGGCCCGGGACAGGGAATGGTTAAGCTGTTTTTT
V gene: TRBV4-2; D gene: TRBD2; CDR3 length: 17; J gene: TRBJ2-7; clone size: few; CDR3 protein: CASSRLITSDDSYEQYF; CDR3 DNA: TGTGCCAGCAGCCGGCTCATCACTAGCGACGACTCCTACGAGCAGTACTTC
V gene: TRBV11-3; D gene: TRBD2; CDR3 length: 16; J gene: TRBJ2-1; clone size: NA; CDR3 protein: CASSLAPGTSGGEQFF; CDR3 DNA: TGTGCCAGCAGCTTAGCACCCGGGACTAGCGGGGGTGAGCAGTTCTTC
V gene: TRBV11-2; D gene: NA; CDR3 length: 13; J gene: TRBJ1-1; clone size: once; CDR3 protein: CASSLDRGTEAFF; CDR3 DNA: TGTGCCAGCAGCTTAGATAGGGGCACTGAAGCTTTCTTT
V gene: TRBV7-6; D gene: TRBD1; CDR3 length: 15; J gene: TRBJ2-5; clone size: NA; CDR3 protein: CASSLVYRGQETQYF; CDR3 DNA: TGTGCCAGCAGCTTAGTTTACAGGGGCCAGGAGACCCAGTACTTC
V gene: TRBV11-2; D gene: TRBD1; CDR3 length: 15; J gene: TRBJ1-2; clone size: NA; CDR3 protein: CASSTTGEHIYGYTF; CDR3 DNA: TGTGCCAGCAGCACAACAGGGGAACACATCTATGGCTACACCTTC
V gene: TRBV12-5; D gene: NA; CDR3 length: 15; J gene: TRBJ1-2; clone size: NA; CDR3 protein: CASGRGPQDGDGYTF; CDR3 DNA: TGTGCTAGTGGCCGAGGACCCCAGGACGGGGATGGCTACACCTTC
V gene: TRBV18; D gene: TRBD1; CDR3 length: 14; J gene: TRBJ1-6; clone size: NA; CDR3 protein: CASSPQGGGSPLHF; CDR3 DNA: TGTGCCAGCTCACCCCAGGGGGGAGGATCACCCCTCCACTTT